Sequencing of this TCR beta chain was carried out in a study of patients and donors after allogeneic stem cell transplantation (dated by TCRdb to 2019 to 2021). V and J are trimmed by 5 bases and 6 bases, and the gene matches miss 16 bases of the junction. The CDR3 goes from the cysteine to the phenylalanine over 17 residues. Left in the record is the CDR3 DNA by itself, 51 bases read in frame from the first base. The germline V gene encodes CDR1 MNHEY and CDR2 SMNVEV (reference sequence). Turning to this clonotype: The antigen it recognizes is unknown. Per-nucleotide qualities are absent, and no much larger clonotype sits a single base away.

The receptor library was made with RT-PCR. Sequenced on a NextSeq 550. Using fastp trimming at Q25 and MiXCR clonotype assembly, TCRdb reanalyzed the public sequencing data and kept in-frame beta chains. Rows are unified per CDR3 protein, each entry keeping the most common DNA and genes. The sample table holds roughly 12,000 distinct CDR3 sequences, of which roughly a quarter were seen once. About 54% of the sample goes to the ten largest clones. Material: blood, either unsorted or a sorted T cell fraction (not recorded which). This receptor was obtained from a human donor who was either an allogeneic HSCT recipient or a stem cell or donor lymphocyte infusion donor (not recorded which). It is not recorded whose cells these are; they may come from a transplant donor. The sequence is built from TRBV27 and TRBJ1-5; 7 of the junction bases match TRBD1. The CDR3 has the sequence CASSPWEGQRGLQPQHF. The DNA is as follows: TGTGCCAGCAGTCCCTGGGAGGGACAGCGGGGTCTTCAGCCCCAGCATTTT.